What follows are 10 T cell receptor beta chains derived from one specimen sequenced in a study of cytomegalovirus exposure and HLA in healthy donors. Primers: 60 Vbeta forward and 13 Jbeta reverse. Sequencing was performed with immunoSEQ multiplex PCR; in TCRdb, only in-frame clones are kept and a portion is missing. The top ten clones hold 0.95% to 1.5% of a sample with 100,000 to 150,000 clones, roughly four fifths of them seen once. What was sequenced was PBMCs. The source of these receptors is a girl aged 2 to 9 in good health and CMV-seronegative.

The V call is TRBV28, the J call TRBJ2-5, with 7 bases identical to TRBD2. Losses at the gene ends were 8 bases for V and 4 bases for J; bases not matched to a gene: 13. CDR3 length equals 15 residues. Germline V gene lookup returns CDR1 MDHEN and CDR2 SYDVKM. DNA for the CDR3: TGTGCCAGCTGGCGGGCGGGAGCATCTGGAGAGACCCAGTACTTC. Protein product: CASWRAGASGETQYF.

This chain links TRBV7-9 with TRBJ2-7, with 8 bases that match TRBD1. The trim removed 3 bases at V and 6 bases at J, leaving 10 bases unmatched. Germline V gives CDR1 SEHNR, CDR2 FQNEAQ (reference sequence). This CDR3 has 15 amino acids. The CDR3: CASSFGDRIPGEQYF. CDR3 bases: TGTGCCAGCAGCTTCGGGGACAGGATCCCCGGCGAGCAGTACTTC.

This chain links TRBV28 with TRBJ1-2; D not certain. The germline gives CDR1 MDHEN, CDR2 SYDVKM. This CDR3 contains 14 residues. V was clipped by 7 bases and J by 6 bases, with 18 bases between them. For the CDR3, the DNA is TGTGCCAGCACCAGTCTCGCAGAGGAAAATGGCTACACCTTC. This codes for CASTSLAEENGYTF.

This sequence joins TRBV13 and TRBJ1-4, with 7 bases aligning to TRBD1. CDR1 PRHDT and CDR2 FYEKMQ come from the germline V gene (reference sequence). CDR3 length: 16 residues. V shed 5 bases and J 5 bases; nucleotides not matched to a gene: 11. CDR3 sequence: CASSRRTGTENEKLFF. In nucleotides, the CDR3 is TGTGCCAGCAGCCGAAGAACCGGGACAGAGAATGAAAAACTGTTTTTT.

CDR3 loop: CASSATGTSYEQYF. CDR3 nucleotides: TGTGCCAGCAGCGCGACAGGGACTTCCTACGAGCAGTACTTC. The chain combines TRBV7-6 with TRBJ2-7; TRBD1 is a possible D gene (7 bases). The V gene's germline CDR1 is SGHVS and CDR2 FNYEAQ. V lost 5 bases and J 1 base, leaving 12 bases between the germline ends. This CDR3 comprises 14 residues.

This sequence joins TRBV6-4 and TRBJ2-7; D is ambiguous. V was cut by 8 bases and J by 0 bases, with 14 bases left in between. The germline V gene encodes CDR1 MRHNA and CDR2 SNTAGT. The CDR3 length is 14 residues. In nucleotides, the CDR3 is TGTGCCAGCCCTACCAAGTACGGCTCCTACGAGCAGTACTTC. Translating gives CASPTKYGSYEQYF.

J is TRBJ2-7 and V is TRBV10-1; 7 bases are a match to TRBD1. The J segment lost 1 base and the V segment lost 3 bases, leaving 9 bases of the junction unmatched. The germline V gene has CDR1 WNHNN and CDR2 SYGVQD (reference sequence). The CDR3 runs 16 residues. The CDR3 nucleotides read TGCGCCAGCAGTGAAGGGGGCAGGGGAGAATCCTACGAGCAGTACTTC. The encoded protein is CASSEGGRGESYEQYF.

The gene calls are TRBV11-2 and TRBJ2-5; D is ambiguous. V shed 5 bases and J shed 4 bases, with 17 bases lying between them. The CDR3 sequence is 15 residues long. The germline gives CDR1 SGHAT, CDR2 FQNNGV. The CDR3 coding sequence is TGTGCCAGCAGCCTCAGCCGTGGAGATTTAGAGACCCAGTACTTC. This translates into CASSLSRGDLETQYF.

This clone was detected a few times. Mismatch with germline at one junction end may stem from a read error. This chain joins TRBV7-9 and TRBJ1-1, with D uncertain. This CDR3 spans 14 amino acids. The V gene's germline CDR1 is SEHNR and CDR2 FQNEAQ (reference sequence). In DNA form, the CDR3 reads TGTGACAGCGCACCTCTACGGGGGAACACTGAAGCTTTCTTT. It yields the protein CDSAPLRGNTEAFF.

The chain joins TRBV11-2 to TRBJ1-4; possibly TRBD1 for D (6 bases). CDR1 SGHAT and CDR2 FQNNGV come from the germline V gene. This CDR3 contains 13 residues. Trimming pared 5 bases from V and 5 bases from J, leaving 9 bases between. The CDR3 sequence is CASSAGQNEKLFF. DNA of the CDR3: TGTGCCAGCAGCGCCGGACAGAATGAAAAACTGTTTTTT.